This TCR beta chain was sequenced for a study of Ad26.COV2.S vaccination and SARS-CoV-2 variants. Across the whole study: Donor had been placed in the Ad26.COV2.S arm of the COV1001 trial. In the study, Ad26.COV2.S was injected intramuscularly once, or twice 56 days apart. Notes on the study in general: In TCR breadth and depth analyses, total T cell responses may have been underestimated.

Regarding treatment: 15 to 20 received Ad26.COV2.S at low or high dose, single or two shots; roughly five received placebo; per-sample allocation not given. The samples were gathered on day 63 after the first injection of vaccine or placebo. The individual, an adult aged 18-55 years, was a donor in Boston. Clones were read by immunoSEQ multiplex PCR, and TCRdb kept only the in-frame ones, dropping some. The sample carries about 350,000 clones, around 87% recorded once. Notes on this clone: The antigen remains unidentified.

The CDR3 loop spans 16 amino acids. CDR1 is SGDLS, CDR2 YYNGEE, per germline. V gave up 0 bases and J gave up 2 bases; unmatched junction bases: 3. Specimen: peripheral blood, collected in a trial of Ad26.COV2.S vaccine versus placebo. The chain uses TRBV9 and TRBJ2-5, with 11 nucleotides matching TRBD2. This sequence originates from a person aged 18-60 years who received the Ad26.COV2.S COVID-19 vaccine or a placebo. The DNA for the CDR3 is TGTGCCAGCAGCGTAGGGTCTAGCGGGGGGCAAGAGACCCAGTACTTC. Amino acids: CASSVGSSGGQETQYF.